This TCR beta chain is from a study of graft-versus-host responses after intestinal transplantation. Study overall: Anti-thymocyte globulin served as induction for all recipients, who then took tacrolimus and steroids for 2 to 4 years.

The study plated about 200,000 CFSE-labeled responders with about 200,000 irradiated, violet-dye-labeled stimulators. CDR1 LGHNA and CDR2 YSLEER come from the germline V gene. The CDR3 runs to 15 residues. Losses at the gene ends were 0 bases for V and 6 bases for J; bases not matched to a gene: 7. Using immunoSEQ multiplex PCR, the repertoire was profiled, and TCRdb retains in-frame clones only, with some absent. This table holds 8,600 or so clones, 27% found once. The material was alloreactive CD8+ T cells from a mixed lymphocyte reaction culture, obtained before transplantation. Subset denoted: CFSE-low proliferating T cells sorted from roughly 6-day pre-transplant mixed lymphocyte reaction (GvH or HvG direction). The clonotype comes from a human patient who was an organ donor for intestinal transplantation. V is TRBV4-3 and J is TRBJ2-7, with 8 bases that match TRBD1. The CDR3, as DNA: TGCGCCAGCAGCCAAGATTCGCAGGGGGCCGGCGAGCAGTACTTC. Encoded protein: CASSQDSQGAGEQYF.